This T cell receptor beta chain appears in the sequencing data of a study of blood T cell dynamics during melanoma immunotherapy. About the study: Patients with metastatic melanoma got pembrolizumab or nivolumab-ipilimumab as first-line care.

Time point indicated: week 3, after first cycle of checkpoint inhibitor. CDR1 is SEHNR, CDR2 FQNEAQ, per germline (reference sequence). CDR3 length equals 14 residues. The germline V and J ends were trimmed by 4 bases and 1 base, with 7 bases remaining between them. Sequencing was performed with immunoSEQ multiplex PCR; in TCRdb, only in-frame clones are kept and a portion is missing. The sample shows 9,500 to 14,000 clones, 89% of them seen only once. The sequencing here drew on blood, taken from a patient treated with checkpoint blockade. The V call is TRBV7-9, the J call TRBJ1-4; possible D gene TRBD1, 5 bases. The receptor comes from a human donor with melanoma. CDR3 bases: TGTGCCAGCAGCTCCGGACAAACTAATGAAAAACTGTTTTTT. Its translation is CASSSGQTNEKLFF.